The TCR beta chain under discussion was sequenced for a study of shared clonotypes between healthy human individuals. Per sorted-subset replicate PCR, input was approximately 180 ng DNA, representing around 28,000 T cell genomes. Profiled with immunoSEQ multiplex PCR; TCRdb holds only in-frame clones, not every one. The table includes millions of clones, roughly 92% detected once. Germline V gene lookup returns CDR1 SGHTS and CDR2 YDEGEE. Trimming shortened V by 7 bases and J by 2 bases, and 9 bases separated the two germline ends. The CDR3 runs to 12 residues. Material: naive CD4+ T cells sorted from blood. Subset reported: CD45RA+ positively selected. The gene calls are TRBV5-8 and TRBJ2-5; D remains unclear. The receptor comes from a man aged 18 to 29 in good health. In nucleotides, the CDR3 is TGTGCCAGCCGGGCCATTCAAGAGACCCAGTACTTC. Residues: CASRAIQETQYF.